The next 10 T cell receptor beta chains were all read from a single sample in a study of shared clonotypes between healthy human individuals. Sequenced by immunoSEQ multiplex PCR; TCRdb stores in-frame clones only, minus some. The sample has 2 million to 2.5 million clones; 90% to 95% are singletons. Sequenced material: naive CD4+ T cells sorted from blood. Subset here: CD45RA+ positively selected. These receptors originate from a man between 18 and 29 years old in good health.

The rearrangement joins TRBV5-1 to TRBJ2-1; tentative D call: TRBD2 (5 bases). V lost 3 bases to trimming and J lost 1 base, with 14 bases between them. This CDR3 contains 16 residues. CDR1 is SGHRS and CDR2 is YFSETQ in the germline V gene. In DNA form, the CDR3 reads TGCGCCAGCAGCTCCGTACCAAGCGGATCCTACAATGAGCAGTTCTTC. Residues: CASSSVPSGSYNEQFF.

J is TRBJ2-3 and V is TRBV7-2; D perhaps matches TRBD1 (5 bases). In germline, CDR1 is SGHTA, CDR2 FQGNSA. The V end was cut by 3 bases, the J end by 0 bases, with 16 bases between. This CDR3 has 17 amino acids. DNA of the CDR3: TGTGCCAGCAGCTTGCACGACGCCTACAGGAGCACAGATACGCAGTATTTT. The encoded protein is CASSLHDAYRSTDTQYF.

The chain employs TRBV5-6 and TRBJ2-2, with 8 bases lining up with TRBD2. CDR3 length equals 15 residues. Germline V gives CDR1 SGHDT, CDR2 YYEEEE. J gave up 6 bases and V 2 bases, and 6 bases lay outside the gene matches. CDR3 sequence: CASSLRVTSAGELFF. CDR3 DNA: TGTGCCAGCAGCTTACGAGTGACTAGCGCCGGGGAGCTGTTTTTT.

CDR3 sequence reads: CASSVGQGGAKNIQYF. Written as DNA, the CDR3 is TGTGCCAGCAGTGTGGGACAGGGGGGAGCCAAAAACATTCAGTACTTC. The chain has TRBV2 and TRBJ2-4; 11 bases map to TRBD1. The CDR3 sequence is 16 residues long. Germline lookup yields CDR1 SNHLY and CDR2 FYNNEI. V gave up 4 bases and J gave up 0 bases; unmatched junction bases: 2.

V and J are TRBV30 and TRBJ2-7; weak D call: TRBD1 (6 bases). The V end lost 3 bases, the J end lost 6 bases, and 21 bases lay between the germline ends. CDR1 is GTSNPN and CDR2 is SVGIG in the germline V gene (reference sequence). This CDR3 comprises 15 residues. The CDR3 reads CAWRLSLQGTGEQYF. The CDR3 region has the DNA TGTGCCTGGAGGTTATCCCTACAGGGAACGGGCGAGCAGTACTTC.

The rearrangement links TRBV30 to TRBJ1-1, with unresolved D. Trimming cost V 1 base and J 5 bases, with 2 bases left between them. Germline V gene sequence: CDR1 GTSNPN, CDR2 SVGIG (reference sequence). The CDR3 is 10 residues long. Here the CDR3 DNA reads TGTGCCTGGAGTGGTACTGAAGCTTTCTTT. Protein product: CAWSGTEAFF.

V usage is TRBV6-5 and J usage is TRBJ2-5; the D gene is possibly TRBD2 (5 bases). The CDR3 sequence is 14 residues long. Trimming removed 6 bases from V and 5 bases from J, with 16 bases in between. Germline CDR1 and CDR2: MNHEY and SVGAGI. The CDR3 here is CASSKREGWETQYF. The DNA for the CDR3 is TGTGCCAGCAGCAAACGAGAGGGTTGGGAGACCCAGTACTTC.

The CDR3 nucleotides are TGTGCCAGCAGTGAAGGTTGGGTTTCGGGGGAGCAGTACTTC. This codes for CASSEGWVSGEQYF. This rearrangement joins TRBV6-1 to TRBJ2-7, with D possibly matching TRBD2 (5 bases). Deletions cut 1 base from V and 7 bases from J, with 14 bases between. Germline V lookup: CDR1 MNHNS, CDR2 SASEGT. The CDR3 loop spans 14 amino acids.

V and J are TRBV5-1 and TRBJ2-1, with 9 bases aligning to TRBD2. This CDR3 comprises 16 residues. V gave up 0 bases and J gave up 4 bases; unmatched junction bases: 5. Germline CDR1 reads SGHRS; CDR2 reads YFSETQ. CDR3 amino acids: CASSLGPSGNYNEQFF. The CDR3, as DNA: TGCGCCAGCAGCTTGGGTCCTAGCGGGAATTACAATGAGCAGTTCTTC.

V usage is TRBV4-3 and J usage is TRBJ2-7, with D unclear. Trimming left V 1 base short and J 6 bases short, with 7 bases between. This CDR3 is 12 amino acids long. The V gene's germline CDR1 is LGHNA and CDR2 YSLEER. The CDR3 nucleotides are TGCGCCAGCAGCCAAGCGACGGGCGAGCAGTACTTC. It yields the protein CASSQATGEQYF.